This is a list of T cell receptor beta chains from one sample in a study of shared clonotypes between healthy human individuals. Sequencing was performed with immunoSEQ multiplex PCR; in TCRdb, only in-frame clones are kept and a portion is missing. The repertoire holds a few million clones, 80% to 95% seen once, with about 0.39% in the top ten. Sequenced sample: naive CD4+ T cells from PBMCs. The receptor set was obtained from a man aged 18 to 29 in good health. Some clones in this sample may be carry-over from other donors' samples. The CDR3 runs from the conserved cysteine through the conserved F or W. D genes are given only for firm matches. The size field is filled for only some rows; it gives once, few, many or a size class.

v_call: TRBV19; d_call: NA; j_call: TRBJ1-4; clone_size: NA; cdr3_aa: CASKGWRANEKLFF; cdr3_nt: TGTGCCAGTAAGGGTTGGAGAGCTAATGAAAAACTGTTTTTT
v_call: TRBV12-5; d_call: NA; j_call: TRBJ1-1; clone_size: once; cdr3_aa: CASGLDGGRAFF; cdr3_nt: TGTGCTAGTGGTTTGGACGGGGGTAGGGCTTTCTTT
v_call: TRBV28; d_call: TRBD2; j_call: TRBJ2-4; clone_size: NA; cdr3_aa: CASSLDGGVAKNIQYF; cdr3_nt: TGTGCCAGCAGTTTGGACGGGGGGGTAGCCAAAAACATTCAGTACTTC
v_call: TRBV28; d_call: NA; j_call: TRBJ1-5; clone_size: NA; cdr3_aa: CASREGSDQPQHF; cdr3_nt: TGTGCCAGCAGGGAGGGAAGCGATCAGCCCCAGCATTTT
v_call: TRBV7-8; d_call: NA; j_call: TRBJ2-7; clone_size: NA; cdr3_aa: CASSSPGSGNYEQYF; cdr3_nt: TGTGCCAGCAGCTCCCCCGGCTCCGGAAACTACGAGCAGTACTTC
v_call: TRBV28; d_call: NA; j_call: TRBJ2-7; clone_size: NA; cdr3_aa: CASSGHIIYEQYF; cdr3_nt: TGTGCCAGCTCCGGCCATATTATCTACGAGCAGTACTTC
v_call: TRBV25-1; d_call: NA; j_call: TRBJ2-5; clone_size: NA; cdr3_aa: CASSPGQRVGEQYF; cdr3_nt: TGTGCCAGCAGTCCTGGACAGAGGGTCGGAGAGCAGTACTTC
v_call: TRBV7-9; d_call: NA; j_call: TRBJ2-1; clone_size: NA; cdr3_aa: CASSLSPPGRTFF; cdr3_nt: TGTGCCAGCAGCTTATCCCCCCCGGGACGGACGTTCTTC
v_call: TRBV2; d_call: TRBD1; j_call: TRBJ2-6; clone_size: NA; cdr3_aa: CASSLLGQAARGANVLTF; cdr3_nt: TGTGCCAGCAGTCTCCTGGGACAGGCCGCTCGAGGGGCCAACGTCCTGACTTTC
v_call: TRBV5-1; d_call: NA; j_call: TRBJ1-1; clone_size: NA; cdr3_aa: CASSLGWQAGSDEAFF; cdr3_nt: TGCGCCAGCAGCTTGGGGTGGCAGGCGGGGTCCGATGAAGCTTTCTTT
v_call: TRBV6-1; d_call: NA; j_call: TRBJ2-6; clone_size: once; cdr3_aa: CASRPTVSGANVLTF; cdr3_nt: TGTGCCAGCAGGCCGACAGTCTCTGGGGCCAACGTCCTGACTTTC
v_call: TRBV20-1; d_call: NA; j_call: TRBJ1-1; clone_size: NA; cdr3_aa: CSALKNTEAFF; cdr3_nt: TGCAGTGCTCTGAAGAACACTGAAGCTTTCTTT
v_call: TRBV15; d_call: NA; j_call: TRBJ2-2; clone_size: NA; cdr3_aa: CATSSATRTGELFF; cdr3_nt: TGTGCCACCAGCAGCGCGACTCGAACCGGGGAGCTGTTTTTT
v_call: TRBV30; d_call: NA; j_call: TRBJ1-4; clone_size: NA; cdr3_aa: CAWTQPRGTNEKLFF; cdr3_nt: TGTGCCTGGACCCAACCCAGGGGAACTAATGAAAAACTGTTTTTT
v_call: TRBV19; d_call: NA; j_call: TRBJ2-1; clone_size: NA; cdr3_aa: CASSIGNYNEQFF; cdr3_nt: TGTGCCAGTAGTATCGGGAACTACAATGAGCAGTTCTTC
v_call: TRBV5-1; d_call: NA; j_call: TRBJ2-5; clone_size: NA; cdr3_aa: CASSPRQFQETQYF; cdr3_nt: TGCGCCAGCAGCCCCCGACAGTTTCAAGAGACCCAGTACTTC
v_call: TRBV7-3; d_call: TRBD1; j_call: TRBJ2-7; clone_size: NA; cdr3_aa: CASSFLGGDRASAEQYF; cdr3_nt: TGTGCCAGCAGCTTCCTTGGAGGGGACAGGGCGTCAGCCGAGCAGTACTTC
v_call: TRBV29-1; d_call: NA; j_call: TRBJ1-1; clone_size: NA; cdr3_aa: CSVDRGMGSGAFF; cdr3_nt: TGCAGCGTTGATAGAGGGATGGGTTCAGGAGCTTTCTTT
v_call: TRBV9; d_call: TRBD2; j_call: TRBJ2-2; clone_size: NA; cdr3_aa: CASSVLGGSPTGELFF; cdr3_nt: TGTGCCAGCAGCGTATTAGGCGGGAGCCCCACCGGGGAGCTGTTTTTT
v_call: TRBV4-1; d_call: NA; j_call: TRBJ1-1; clone_size: few; cdr3_aa: CASSQGGVRAFF; cdr3_nt: TGCGCCAGCAGCCAAGGAGGGGTTAGAGCTTTCTTT
v_call: TRBV9; d_call: NA; j_call: TRBJ2-5; clone_size: NA; cdr3_aa: CASSVVAGQETQYF; cdr3_nt: TGTGCCAGCAGCGTAGTGGCAGGTCAAGAGACCCAGTACTTC
v_call: TRBV27; d_call: NA; j_call: TRBJ2-3; clone_size: NA; cdr3_aa: CASSFTADTQYF; cdr3_nt: TGTGCCAGCAGTTTCACCGCAGATACGCAGTATTTT
v_call: TRBV11-2; d_call: NA; j_call: TRBJ2-3; clone_size: few; cdr3_aa: CASSLGGTDTQYF; cdr3_nt: TGTGCCAGCAGCTTAGGGGGCACAGATACGCAGTATTTT
v_call: TRBV5-4; d_call: NA; j_call: TRBJ1-2; clone_size: NA; cdr3_aa: CASRTGAEGGYTF; cdr3_nt: TGTGCCAGCAGAACCGGGGCTGAGGGGGGCTACACCTTC
v_call: TRBV5-1; d_call: NA; j_call: TRBJ2-2; clone_size: once; cdr3_aa: CASSQAGSTGELFF; cdr3_nt: TGCGCCAGCAGTCAGGCTGGGTCCACCGGGGAGCTGTTTTTT
v_call: TRBV2; d_call: NA; j_call: TRBJ1-1; clone_size: once; cdr3_aa: CASSGMGTEAFF; cdr3_nt: TGTGCCAGCAGTGGTATGGGCACTGAAGCTTTCTTT
v_call: TRBV12-5; d_call: NA; j_call: TRBJ2-1; clone_size: NA; cdr3_aa: CASGLGLDSYNEQFF; cdr3_nt: TGTGCTAGTGGTTTGGGACTGGACTCCTACAATGAGCAGTTCTTC
v_call: TRBV7-2; d_call: NA; j_call: TRBJ2-3; clone_size: NA; cdr3_aa: CASSLGAGTDTQYF; cdr3_nt: TGTGCCAGCAGCTTAGGGGCTGGGACAGATACGCAGTATTTT
v_call: TRBV7-2; d_call: NA; j_call: TRBJ2-3; clone_size: NA; cdr3_aa: CASSPRGRLTDTQYF; cdr3_nt: TGTGCCAGCAGCCCCCGGGGGAGGCTCACAGATACGCAGTATTTT
v_call: TRBV29-1; d_call: NA; j_call: TRBJ2-7; clone_size: NA; cdr3_aa: CSVDGGTGLREQYF; cdr3_nt: TGCAGCGTTGATGGTGGGACGGGATTGAGAGAGCAGTACTTC
v_call: TRBV4-1; d_call: TRBD1; j_call: TRBJ1-1; clone_size: NA; cdr3_aa: CASRAGTGRVRSTEAFF; cdr3_nt: TGCGCCAGCAGGGCCGGGACAGGGCGGGTCAGGAGCACTGAAGCTTTCTTT
v_call: TRBV30; d_call: NA; j_call: TRBJ2-5; clone_size: once; cdr3_aa: CAWSVQVQETQYF; cdr3_nt: TGTGCCTGGAGTGTACAAGTCCAAGAGACCCAGTACTTC
v_call: TRBV2; d_call: NA; j_call: TRBJ2-5; clone_size: NA; cdr3_aa: CASRGTYQETQYF; cdr3_nt: TGTGCCAGCAGAGGGACGTACCAAGAGACCCAGTACTTC
v_call: TRBV13; d_call: TRBD1; j_call: TRBJ2-2; clone_size: NA; cdr3_aa: CASRDAGGASGELFF; cdr3_nt: TGTGCCAGCAGGGACGCAGGGGGCGCGTCCGGGGAGCTGTTTTTT
v_call: TRBV6-5; d_call: NA; j_call: TRBJ2-7; clone_size: NA; cdr3_aa: CASIRTYGGNYEQYF; cdr3_nt: TGTGCCAGCATTAGAACGTATGGCGGAAACTACGAGCAGTACTTC
v_call: TRBV5-4; d_call: NA; j_call: TRBJ2-1; clone_size: NA; cdr3_aa: CASSLWASQYNEQFF; cdr3_nt: TGTGCCAGCAGCTTGTGGGCTAGCCAATACAATGAGCAGTTCTTC
v_call: TRBV13; d_call: NA; j_call: TRBJ1-3; clone_size: NA; cdr3_aa: CASSLGGNTIYF; cdr3_nt: TGTGCCAGCAGCTTAGGCGGGAACACCATATATTTT
v_call: TRBV5-1; d_call: TRBD2; j_call: TRBJ2-1; clone_size: NA; cdr3_aa: CASSTHLAGAQNEQFF; cdr3_nt: TGCGCCAGCAGCACCCATCTAGCGGGAGCTCAGAATGAGCAGTTCTTC